This record concerns one TCR beta chain sequence. Its target antigen remains unknown. No base quality information exists; no much larger clone differs at one position. This specimen comes from a study of spatial heterogeneity in lung cancer (dated by TCRdb to about 2019). Describing the broader study: The donors were about 71 patients from the lung TRACERx cohort who had early-stage, untreated non-small cell lung cancer. Nonsynonymous mutation counts, determined by whole-exome sequencing of tumor tissue, were related to features of the TCR repertoire. Beta-chain transcripts were consistently detected in greater numbers than alpha-chain transcripts, which likely reflected higher beta-chain transcript abundance. In the raw uncorrected reads, each unique combination of TCR and UMI appeared more than ten times on average. Follow-up PBMC samples were sequenced whenever the samples were available, and the median time to follow-up was around two years after resection. In non-small cell lung cancer, the study quantitatively compared TCR alpha and beta repertoires across several tumor regions, matched nontumor lung, and blood. Both alpha and beta chains were TCR-sequenced in 210 or so tumor regions, some 64 matched nontumor lung samples and roughly 50 PBMC samples obtained at surgery. Study-wide conclusions, independent of this receptor: Ubiquitous expanded tumor TCRs were found in blood more often at tumor resection than at routine follow-up. Comparisons of baseline and follow-up blood repertoires included only 14 to 15 patients. Confirming at a functional level the hypothesis that regional TCRs recognize regional mutations was considered to require additional single-cell paired TCR alpha and beta sequencing.

The time point tag for this specimen amounts to: blood at routine non-recurrence follow-up after resection. Whole RNA extracted from tumor and nontumor lung tissue, or from cryopreserved PBMC samples, was used for TCR sequencing without cell sorting. A patient was chosen for TCR sequencing only when enough RNA was available from at least two tumor regions. For CDR1 and CDR2, the germline V gene (reference sequence) lists LNHDA and SQIVND. There are 14 amino acids in the CDR3, from cysteine to phenylalanine inclusive. The sequence is cut down to CDR3 DNA, 42 bases in frame from base 1. The junction shows trimming of 1 base on V and 3 bases on J, plus 10 bases between the germline ends. Library preparation employed 5' RACE. The instrument was a NextSeq 500. The TCR library protocol attached a unique molecular identifier to each TCR cDNA molecule to allow correction of PCR and sequencing errors. Per the authors' processing: Decombinator tools were used for TCR identification, UMI-based error correction and CDR3 extraction. Expanded TCRs were defined as those above a frequency of 2 per 1,000, corresponding to the top 1% of the tumor frequency distribution. Renyi diversity was calculated using the R vegan package after each repertoire was subsampled 100 times to 5,000 TCRs. CDR3 similarity networks were constructed using string-kernel similarity of amino acid triplets, with links drawn between CDR3s whose pairwise similarity was above 0.82. TCRdb redid the processing of the public reads, applying fastp at Q25 and MiXCR, and retained in-frame beta chains. CDR3 protein duplicates are merged, each entry listing the most common genes and DNA. For this entry, the V and J calls and clone size follow TCRdb and not the study's own pipeline. The table for this sample lists 20,000 to 30,000 distinct CDR3 sequences; 6% of them were counted only once. The ten largest clones add up to roughly 21% of the sample.

Sequenced here: PBMCs, sampled at follow-up. The rearranged chain carries TRBV19 and TRBJ2-7; too little of a D gene remains to name it. The clonotype comes from a male donor with early-stage non-small cell lung cancer. At the DNA level, the sequence is TGTGCCAGTAGTATAGGATTCGCCTACTACGAGCAGTACTTC. It translates to CASSIGFAYYEQYF.